This T cell receptor (beta chain) was found in a study of blood T cell repertoires in COVID-19. Study-level information: There were acute and convalescent COVID-19 samples, and they came from the United States, Italy and Spain. Nucleic acid was either cDNA or gDNA, and it came from T cells, B-cell-depleted T cells, or PBMCs.

This CDR3 contains 11 residues. Germline V lookup: CDR1 SQVTM, CDR2 ANQGSEA. The V and J ends lost 4 bases and 10 bases respectively, with 11 bases between them. The authors' processing: Amplification of reference gene primers provided the estimated nucleated cell counts. The assay was immunoSEQ multiplex PCR, and TCRdb's table has in-frame clones only and misses some. The V and J calls and clone size come from that table; D and trimming were worked out from the DNA. The profile shows 150,000 to 180,000 clones, roughly 80% of them singletons. The genes are TRBV29-1 and TRBJ2-1; possible D gene TRBD2, 6 bases. Sequenced: peripheral blood. The sequence was collected from an elderly man with acute or convalescent COVID-19. In DNA, the CDR3 is TGCAGCGTTGGCCGCGGGGTCGAGCAGTTCTTC. The encoded protein is CSVGRGVEQFF.